These 6 T cell receptor beta chains were sequenced from one sample in a study of technical replicates of blood from several donors. Some clones are missing from TCRdb's copy, which holds only in-frame ones; the method was immunoSEQ multiplex PCR. The sample records roughly 45,000 clones, about 93% being singletons. The source material was PBMCs. The receptors were gathered from a human donor in good health. Some clones in this sample may be carry-over from other donors' samples.

The chain is built from TRBV5-4 and TRBJ2-3, with 9 bases aligning to TRBD1. From germline, CDR1 is SGHNT and CDR2 YYREEE (reference sequence). V gave up 6 bases and J gave up 1 base; unmatched junction bases: 6. The CDR3 totals 15 residues. CDR3 amino acids: CASNFRQGGTDTQYF. DNA of the CDR3: TGTGCCAGCAACTTTAGACAGGGGGGCACAGATACGCAGTATTTT.

This chain links TRBV11-2 with TRBJ2-7, with 9 nucleotides matching TRBD1. Germline trimming cut 5 bases from V and 5 bases from J; bases unmatched to any gene: 7. CDR3 length: 14 amino acids. Germline-derived CDR1 and CDR2 are SGHAT and FQNNGV. The chain's CDR3 is CASSKDRGLNEQYF. The CDR3 bases are TGTGCCAGCAGCAAAGACAGGGGGTTAAACGAGCAGTACTTC.

V and J are TRBV7-2 and TRBJ1-2; TRBD1 aligns across 11 bases. CDR3 length: 14 amino acids. Germline CDR1 SGHTA, CDR2 FQGNSA. J was trimmed by 8 bases and V by 5 bases; bases with no gene match: 7. The CDR3, as DNA: TGTGCCAGCAGCCCCGGGACAGGGGGTAGAGGCTACACCTTC. Its protein product is CASSPGTGGRGYTF.

This chain joins TRBV9 and TRBJ2-7; 9 bases align to TRBD2. Per the germline V gene, CDR1 is SGDLS and CDR2 is YYNGEE. The CDR3 consists of 15 residues. Trimming at V came to 4 bases and at J to 6 bases, leaving 11 bases not matched to a gene. CDR3 amino acids: CASSLQGSGRGEQYF. The CDR3 region has the DNA TGTGCCAGCAGCCTCCAGGGTAGCGGGAGAGGCGAGCAGTACTTC.

The V and J genes are TRBV11-3 and TRBJ2-1; a possible D gene is TRBD2 (5 bases). Germline lookup yields CDR1 SGHNT and CDR2 YENEEA. V lost 0 bases, J lost 7 bases, and 10 bases lay in between. The CDR3 has 14 amino acids. The DNA for the CDR3 is TGTGCCAGCAGCTTAGAGTCTAGCTCTAATGAGCAGTTCTTC. Translating it yields CASSLESSSNEQFF.

The chain links TRBV30 to TRBJ2-5, with D maybe TRBD2 (5 bases). CDR3 length equals 14 residues. Germline V gives CDR1 GTSNPN, CDR2 SVGIG (reference sequence). The V gene lost 4 bases and the J gene lost 5 bases, with 17 bases spanning the gap. This chain's CDR3 is CAWNSGRVRETQYF. In DNA, the CDR3 is TGTGCCTGGAACTCTGGGAGAGTGAGGGAGACCCAGTACTTC.